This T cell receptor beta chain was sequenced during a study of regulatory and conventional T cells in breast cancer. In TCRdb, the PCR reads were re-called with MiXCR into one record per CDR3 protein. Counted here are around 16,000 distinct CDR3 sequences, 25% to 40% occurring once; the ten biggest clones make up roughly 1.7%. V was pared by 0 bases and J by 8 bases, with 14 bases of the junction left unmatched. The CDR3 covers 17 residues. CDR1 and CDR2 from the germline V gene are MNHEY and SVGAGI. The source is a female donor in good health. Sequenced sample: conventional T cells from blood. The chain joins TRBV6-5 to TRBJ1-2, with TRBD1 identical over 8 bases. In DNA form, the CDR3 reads TGTGCCAGCAGTTACTCGAGTTCCGGACAGGGAATCGGGGGCTACACCTTC. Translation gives CASSYSSSGQGIGGYTF.